These T cell receptor beta chains were read from a single sample in a study of identical twins. TCRdb independently ran MiXCR on the 5' RACE reads; one entry per CDR3 protein. The sample lists approximately 1.8 million distinct CDR3 sequences, less than 35% occurring once. Specimen: cord blood. Every receptor here comes from a newborn girl in good health. CDR3s include the opening cysteine and the closing phenylalanine or tryptophan.

CSSPSQGAVYNEQYF | TRBV20-1 | 15
CASSQGTVPYGYTF | TRBV3-1 | 14
CASSGGTSYEQYF | TRBV2 | 13
CASSDEVVAGGVYNEQFF | TRBV11-2 | 18
CASSYLSQTSPGELFF | TRBV6-5 | 16
CASSPALAGLDEQFF | TRBV12-3/TRBV12-4 | 15
CASSPYFTRDSGEQYF | TRBV27 | 16
CASSVVLTGIFF | TRBV9 | 12
CASSFRDASSYEQYF | TRBV7-9 | 15
CATRLAGSYEQYF | TRBV10-2 | 13
CSARKPGTPLVGQYF | TRBV20-1 | 15
CASSSLQGSYEKLFF | TRBV7-9 | 15
CATSYRDYGYTF | TRBV15 | 12
CASNPGRFMNTEAFF | TRBV6-5 | 15
CASSKTRTRGLYEQYF | TRBV7-9 | 16
CASSLGGRTTDTQYF | TRBV28 | 15
CASLGGRRPNSTDTQYF | TRBV28 | 17
CASSQDRVRDRVTEAFF | TRBV3-1 | 17
CSATPGPGSGELFF | TRBV20-1 | 14
CASSLRGLGYNEQFF | TRBV5-1 | 15
CASSLRATLSYEQYF | TRBV7-9 | 15
CSARVGEQYF | TRBV20-1 | 10
CASTFDSSGANVLTF | TRBV6-5 | 15
CASSFGRVLRAQYNEQFF | TRBV11-2 | 18
CASSLVSGQGSYGYTF | TRBV5-1 | 16
CSVFTSGANEQFF | TRBV29-1 | 13
CASSLVPHLLAGVNEQFF | TRBV7-2 | 18
CSVLAGGPRDTQYF | TRBV29-1 | 14
CANSYSRLSLYQETQYF | TRBV6-5 | 17
CASSKRRLGAKNIQYF | TRBV21-1 | 16